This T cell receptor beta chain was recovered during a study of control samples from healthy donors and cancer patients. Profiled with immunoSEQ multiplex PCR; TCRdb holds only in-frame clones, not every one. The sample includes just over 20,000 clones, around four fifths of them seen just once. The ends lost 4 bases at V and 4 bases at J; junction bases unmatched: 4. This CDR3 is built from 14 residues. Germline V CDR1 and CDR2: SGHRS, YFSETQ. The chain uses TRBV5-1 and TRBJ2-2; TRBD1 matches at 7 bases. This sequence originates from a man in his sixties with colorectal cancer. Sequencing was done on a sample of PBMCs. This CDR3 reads CASSPDRATGELFF. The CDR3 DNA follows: TGCGCCAGCAGCCCCGACAGGGCCACCGGGGAGCTGTTTTTT.